This entry concerns a single T cell receptor beta chain. Its antigen is as yet unknown. As for treatment: over 15 received Ad26.COV2.S at low or high dose, single or two shots; several received placebo; per-sample allocation not given. The samples were gathered on day 63 after the first injection of vaccine or placebo. The vaccine antigen was prefusion-stabilized Wuhan SARS-CoV-2 spike. The sample belongs to a study of Ad26.COV2.S vaccination and SARS-CoV-2 variants. Study results and caveats: Overall T cell responses may have been underestimated by the analyses of TCR breadth and depth.

The protocol was immunoSEQ multiplex PCR, while the TCRdb copy is restricted to in-frame clones and leaves out a portion. The table lists about 410,000 clones, approximately 92% of them singletons. The sequence came from a person aged 18-65 years who received the Ad26.COV2.S COVID-19 vaccine or a placebo. Source: peripheral blood, taken in a trial of Ad26.COV2.S vaccine versus placebo.

The CDR3 bases are TGTGCCAGCAACAAACCGGGGTCCGGGGAGCTGTTTTTT. It encodes CASNKPGSGELFF. The rearrangement links TRBV11-2 to TRBJ2-2; the D gene is possibly TRBD2 (5 bases). Germline CDR1 is SGHAT and CDR2 is FQNNGV. CDR3 length: 13 residues. With 7 bases removed from V and 6 bases from J, the gap between germline ends came to 12 bases.